This T cell receptor beta chain derives from a study of blood T cells in healthy people across ages. There are 17 residues in the CDR3. V gave up 1 base and J gave up 0 bases; unmatched junction bases: 10. Per germline, CDR1 DFQATT and CDR2 SNEGSKA (reference sequence). The use of a sample-barcoded 5' primer and a J-beta primer mix characterized a second PCR of roughly 6 to 11 cycles. TCRdb re-called the 5' RACE reads with MiXCR, one entry per CDR3 protein. This sample has about 780,000 distinct CDR3 sequences, with 46% found just once. Each donor had roughly 10 milliliters of peripheral blood drawn. The chain carries TRBV20-1 and TRBJ2-3; 7 bases match TRBD1. The TCR originated in an elderly man in good health. Sequencing input: blood. CDR3 bases: TGCAGTGCTAGAGGCGTCCCTAGGGGGCCGAGCACAGATACGCAGTATTTT. Translated: CSARGVPRGPSTDTQYF.